This T cell receptor beta chain was retrieved from a study of blood T cell repertoires in COVID-19. Across the whole study: T cells, B-cell-depleted T cells, or PBMCs supplied cDNA or gDNA.

Looked up from germline, CDR1 is MNHEY and CDR2 is SMNVEV (reference sequence). The CDR3 has 19 amino acids. The V and J ends lost 6 bases and 3 bases, in that order; junction bases with no gene match: 13. Those who participated ranged in age from roughly 18 to 90 years and resided in about two dozen US areas. A single count supports this clone. In the authors' methods: Amplification with reference gene primers provided the estimates of nucleated cell counts. Clones were sequenced by immunoSEQ multiplex PCR, and TCRdb holds only the in-frame ones, with some missing. Clonal size and the V and J genes are those of that table, whereas D and trimming came from the DNA. The sample has about 170,000 clones; around 91% are singletons.

This rearrangement joins TRBV27 to TRBJ2-5; TRBD2 agrees at 16 bases. Sequenced input: PBMCs or T cells enriched from blood (not recorded which). The sequence was obtained from a woman younger than 30 who had recovered from COVID-19. The CDR3 is CASRPPSGTSGRAEETQYF. Written as DNA, the CDR3 is TGTGCCAGCAGACCACCTTCCGGGACTAGCGGGAGGGCTGAAGAGACCCAGTACTTC.